These 32 T cell receptor beta chains originate from one sample sequenced in a study of CD8+CD57+ T cells in acquired aplastic anemia. All patients picked for sequencing had shown, by flow cytometry, an expansion of CD8+CD57+ cells. Profiles of TCR beta VDJ and CDR3 were generated from a genomic DNA template. TCRdb fed the reads into MiXCR, producing one record per CDR3 protein. The profile shows approximately 150,000 distinct CDR3 sequences, around 43% of them singletons. The sequencing input was sorted CD4+, CD8+, or CD8+CD57+ T cells (not recorded which) from PBMCs. These receptors all stem from a human donor with aplastic anemia.

The V gene is TRBV25-1, the J gene TRBJ1-5, with 9 bases identical to TRBD1. The CDR3 consists of 13 residues. The ends lost 8 bases at V and 6 bases at J; junction bases unmatched: 5. CDR1 and CDR2 (germline): MGHDK, SYGVNS. The CDR3, as DNA: TGTGCCAGCGGGACAGGGAACAGTCAGCCCCAGCATTTT. Translation gives CASGTGNSQPQHF.

The chain is built from TRBV25-1 and TRBJ2-7; the D gene is possibly TRBD2 (5 bases). Germline CDR1 MGHDK, CDR2 SYGVNS. Trimming removed 6 bases at V and 0 bases at J, with 21 bases between. The CDR3 has 17 residues. CDR3 sequence reads: CASSLETHGGLSYEQYF. Here the CDR3 DNA reads TGTGCCAGCAGCTTAGAAACTCACGGCGGACTCTCCTACGAGCAGTACTTC.

This clonotype was detected a few times. The chain recombines TRBV25-1 with TRBJ2-7; D is tentatively TRBD1 or TRBD2 (5 bases each). Germline values: CDR1 MGHDK, CDR2 SYGVNS. V dropped 4 bases and J dropped 5 bases, with 15 bases sitting between them. This CDR3 is 14 amino acids long. The CDR3: CASSGGPGIDEQYF. For the CDR3, the DNA is TGTGCCAGCAGTGGGGGACCGGGAATTGACGAGCAGTACTTC.

This clonotype appeared many times. The rearrangement joins TRBV10-3 to TRBJ1-2; 9 bases fit TRBD1. The CDR3 covers 13 residues. Trimming removed 7 bases from V and 8 bases from J; junction bases left unmatched: 8. The germline V gene encodes CDR1 ENHRY and CDR2 SYGVKD. CDR3 sequence (DNA): TGTGCCATCAATTCCCCGGGACAGGGCGGCTACACCTTC. It specifies CAINSPGQGGYTF.

The chain recombines TRBV2 with TRBJ1-6, with D perhaps matching TRBD1 (5 bases). Germline CDR1 is SNHLY and CDR2 is FYNNEI. The CDR3 extends over 12 amino acids. Trimming removed 6 bases from V and 14 bases from J, with 14 bases in between. The CDR3 sequence is CASSLERGTLHF. DNA of the CDR3: TGTGCCAGCAGCTTAGAGCGGGGGACCCTCCACTTT.

The sample holds many counts of this clonotype. The J gene is TRBJ2-2, the V gene TRBV7-3, with 12 bases identical to TRBD1. The CDR3 is 17 amino acids. Losses at the gene ends were 4 bases for V and 8 bases for J; bases not matched to a gene: 11. The germline gives CDR1 SGHTA, CDR2 FQGTGA. The DNA of the CDR3 is TGTGCCAGCAGCTCCATCCCGGGACAGGGGGCTGGGGGGGAGCTGTTTTTT. Protein sequence: CASSSIPGQGAGGELFF.

This clonotype occurred a few times. V gene TRBV20-1 combines with J gene TRBJ2-7; TRBD1 agrees at 10 bases. CDR3 size: 11 residues. The trim removed 8 bases at V and 4 bases at J, leaving 2 bases unmatched. Germline V gene data show CDR1 as DFQATT and CDR2 as SNEGSKA (reference sequence). The CDR3 coding sequence is TGCAGTTTGGGACAGGGGTACGAGCAGTACTTC. This translates into CSLGQGYEQYF.

In this sample, this clonotype turned up many times. The J gene is TRBJ2-2, the V gene TRBV12-3 or TRBV12-4; 7 positions agree with TRBD1. This CDR3 is 15 amino acids long. The J segment lost 6 bases and the V segment lost 5 bases, leaving 9 bases of the junction unmatched. Written as DNA, the CDR3 is TGTGCCAGCAGTCCGCTGGGACAGTTGCCCGGGGAGCTGTTTTTT. It translates to CASSPLGQLPGELFF.

About this clonotype itself: Relative to the germline gene, one junction end is altered; a read error may explain this. This CDR3 is CASRLEEQHF. CDR3 DNA sequence: TGTGCCAGCCGCCTAGAGGAGCAGCACTTC. J is TRBJ2-7 and V is TRBV25-1; unclear D gene. Germline values: CDR1 MGHDK, CDR2 SYGVNS. CDR3 length: 10 residues.

This clonotype was observed at least ten times. This rearrangement joins TRBV20-1 to TRBJ2-1, with 10 bases matching TRBD2. The germline CDR1 and CDR2 sequences are DFQATT and SNEGSKA (reference sequence). Losses at the gene ends were 1 base for V and 9 bases for J; bases not matched to a gene: 6. This CDR3 has 14 residues. In nucleotides, the CDR3 is TGCAGTGCTAGAGGGATTAGCGGGAGGTCTGAGCAGTTCTTC. This codes for CSARGISGRSEQFF.

This clonotype has ten or more counts. The gene calls are TRBV19 and TRBJ2-3, with D tentatively TRBD1 (5 bases). This CDR3 contains 15 residues. V lost 7 bases and J 0 bases, leaving 14 bases between the germline ends. Looked up from germline, CDR1 is LNHDA and CDR2 is SQIVND (reference sequence). CDR3 sequence (DNA): TGTGCCAGTACTCTAGGGGTACTTAGCACAGATACGCAGTATTTT. It translates to CASTLGVLSTDTQYF.

There are a few counts of this clonotype. The genes are TRBV24-1 and TRBJ1-5, with a weak D call TRBD1 (6 bases). The CDR3 consists of 16 residues. CDR1 KGHDR and CDR2 SFDVKD come from the germline V gene. V dropped 4 bases and J dropped 0 bases, with 12 bases sitting between them. The CDR3 DNA is TGTGCCACCAGTGACCCGGGACACCATAGCAATCAGCCCCAGCATTTT. Its protein product is CATSDPGHHSNQPQHF.

On this clonotype itself: Being one base from a much bigger clone, this may be a read error. This chain connects TRBV15 to TRBJ2-7, with 13 bases that match TRBD2. V shed 5 bases and J 3 bases; nucleotides not matched to a gene: 4. The CDR3 covers 15 residues. CDR1 is LNHNV and CDR2 is YYDKDF in the germline V gene (reference sequence). The CDR3 nucleotides read TGTGCCACCAGCGCCGGGACTAGCGGGGTCTACGAGCAGTACTTC. It is translated as CATSAGTSGVYEQYF. Looking up the rest from reference TRBV15 and TRBJ2-7 gives the full variable domain: DAMVIQNPRYQVTQFGKPVTLSCSQTLNHNVMYWYQQKSSQAPKLLFHYYDKDFNNEADTPDNFQSRRPNTSFCFLDIRSPGLGDTAMYLCATSAGTSGVYEQYFGPGTRLTVT.

This chain joins TRBV2 and TRBJ2-5; TRBD1 matches at 9 bases. CDR1 and CDR2 from the germline V gene are SNHLY and FYNNEI. J was trimmed by 3 bases and V by 0 bases; bases with no gene match: 2. The CDR3 spans 15 residues. In nucleotides, the CDR3 is TGTGCCAGCAGTGAAGCCCGGACAGGGGAAGAGACCCAGTACTTC. Its protein product is CASSEARTGEETQYF.

This clonotype was seen repeatedly, ten times or more. The V gene is TRBV13, the J gene TRBJ2-1, with D perhaps being TRBD1 or TRBD2 (5 bases each). The V gene lost 4 bases and the J gene lost 7 bases, with 5 bases spanning the gap. CDR3 length: 11 amino acids. CDR1 and CDR2 (germline): PRHDT, FYEKMQ (reference sequence). CDR3 sequence (DNA): TGTGCCAGCAGCTGGGGGAATGAGCAGTTCTTC. It specifies CASSWGNEQFF.

This clonotype was detected many times. The chain recombines TRBV2 with TRBJ2-2, with 7 bases lining up with TRBD1. The trim removed 9 bases at V and 1 base at J, leaving 8 bases unmatched. The CDR3 consists of 15 residues. Per the germline V gene, CDR1 is SNHLY and CDR2 is FYNNEI. CDR3 nucleotide sequence: TGTGCCAGTACTCGGGACAGACAGAACACCGGGGAGCTGTTTTTT. Encoded protein: CASTRDRQNTGELFF.

A word on this clonotype: A much larger clone differs from this one at a single base, so this may be a read error. The chain joins TRBV13 to TRBJ2-7; D is possibly TRBD1 (6 bases). Germline loops: CDR1 PRHDT, CDR2 FYEKMQ (reference sequence). This CDR3 has 14 amino acids. CDR3 in DNA: TGTGCCAGCAGTTCGATGACAGGCTCCTACGGGCAGTACTTC. Translating it yields CASSSMTGSYGQYF.

This clonotype was counted ten times or more. V is TRBV2 and J is TRBJ2-3; the D gene could be TRBD1 or TRBD2 (6 bases each). Trimming cost V 9 bases and J 0 bases, with 16 bases left between them. The CDR3 has 15 amino acids. CDR1 and CDR2 (germline): SNHLY, FYNNEI. CDR3 nucleotides: TGTGCCAGAAAGGGGGGTGGGGTTAGCACAGATACGCAGTATTTT. Its translation is CARKGGGVSTDTQYF.

The chain is built from TRBV19 and TRBJ1-2, with a possible D match to TRBD1 (5 bases). V was trimmed by 9 bases and J by 8 bases, leaving 16 bases between them. The CDR3 consists of 12 residues. Germline V gene sequence: CDR1 LNHDA, CDR2 SQIVND (reference sequence). Here the CDR3 DNA reads TGTGCCAGACCCCGGGACGAGGAGGGCTACACCTTC. Translating it yields CARPRDEEGYTF.

This clonotype was found many times. The CDR3 loop reads CASRTGTPANQPQHF. DNA of the CDR3: TGTGCCAGCAGGACCGGGACACCCGCCAATCAGCCCCAGCATTTT. The chain combines TRBV2 with TRBJ1-5; weak D call: TRBD1 (6 bases). The CDR3 is 15 amino acids. Per germline, CDR1 SNHLY and CDR2 FYNNEI. V was clipped by 6 bases and J by 3 bases, with 15 bases between them.

This clonotype was counted many times. The chain combines TRBV10-3 with TRBJ1-5; no reliable D call. Germline V gives CDR1 ENHRY, CDR2 SYGVKD. Trimming took 0 bases from V and 6 from J, leaving 6 bases between them. The CDR3 runs 13 residues. The CDR3 region has the DNA TGTGCCATCAGTGAGTCGAGTAGTCAGCCCCAGCATTTT. It codes for CAISESSSQPQHF.

At least ten counts were recorded for this clonotype. The V and J genes are TRBV7-2 and TRBJ2-5, with 11 bases matching TRBD2. Germline V gives CDR1 SGHTA, CDR2 FQGNSA. This CDR3 spans 16 amino acids. V lost 5 bases and J lost 1; bases outside the gene matches: 6. CDR3 region: CASSTASGRRQETQYF. The CDR3 DNA follows: TGTGCCAGCAGCACCGCTAGCGGGAGGCGCCAAGAGACCCAGTACTTC.

This clonotype has at least ten counts. V gene TRBV6-1 combines with J gene TRBJ2-7, with D perhaps assigned TRBD1 or TRBD2 (7 bases each). Deletions cut 6 bases from V and 2 bases from J, with 14 bases between. In germline, CDR1 is MNHNS, CDR2 SASEGT. This CDR3 has 14 residues. The CDR3 region has the DNA TGTGCCAGCAGGACTTCAGGGGGGGCCTACGAGCAGTACTTC. Encoded protein: CASRTSGGAYEQYF.

This chain uses TRBV7-2 with TRBJ1-5; unclear D gene. The CDR3 is 15 residues long. Germline assignment: CDR1 SGHTA and CDR2 FQGNSA. V lost 2 bases and J 0 bases, leaving 8 bases between the germline ends. CDR3 DNA sequence: TGTGCCAGCAGCTTAATGGCATTTAGCAATCAGCCCCAGCATTTT. Protein sequence: CASSLMAFSNQPQHF.

This chain joins TRBV10-3 and TRBJ2-6; no clear D gene. Germline CDR1 is ENHRY and CDR2 is SYGVKD. The CDR3 has 15 residues. V was pared by 3 bases and J by 2 bases, with 8 bases between. CDR3 loop: CAISDWSAGANVLTF. CDR3 in DNA: TGTGCCATCAGTGACTGGTCAGCTGGGGCCAACGTCCTGACTTTC.

The V gene is TRBV12-3 or TRBV12-4, the J gene TRBJ1-5, with a tentative D call TRBD1 (6 bases). The length of the CDR3 is 12 residues. With 6 bases removed from V and 8 bases from J, the gap between germline ends came to 11 bases. The CDR3: CASRQGSEPQHF. The CDR3 DNA reads TGTGCCAGCAGACAGGGTAGTGAGCCCCAGCATTTT.

The V gene is TRBV25-1, the J gene TRBJ2-5, with D possibly TRBD1 on 6 matching bases. Germline lookup yields CDR1 MGHDK and CDR2 SYGVNS. The CDR3 runs 14 residues. V shed 6 bases and J shed 3 bases, with 14 bases lying between them. The CDR3 loop is CASSAVGAEETQYF. CDR3 in DNA: TGTGCCAGCAGCGCCGTGGGGGCCGAAGAGACCCAGTACTTC.

This clonotype was recorded many times. The V gene is TRBV7-2, the J gene TRBJ1-2; tentatively, D is TRBD1 (6 bases). V lost 4 bases to trimming and J lost 5 bases, with 11 bases between them. The CDR3 covers 13 residues. Germline CDR1 is SGHTA and CDR2 is FQGNSA. CDR3 DNA sequence: TGTGCCAGCAGCTCCGCACAGGGTTATGGCTACACCTTC. As protein: CASSSAQGYGYTF.

This chain connects TRBV24-1 to TRBJ2-7; TRBD1 matches at 11 bases. The CDR3 is 11 residues long. Germline V CDR1 and CDR2: KGHDR, SFDVKD. As DNA, the CDR3 is TGTTGGACAGGGGGCTACGACGAGCAGTACTTC. It translates to CWTGGYDEQYF.

This clonotype was picked up many times. CDR3 bases: TGTGCCAGCAGCTTGTCCCAGGGCGGTGGGGCCAACGTCCTGACTTTC. Translated, it gives CASSLSQGGGANVLTF. This sequence joins TRBV7-2 and TRBJ2-6, with D perhaps matching TRBD1 (5 bases). The CDR3 consists of 16 residues. V was clipped by 3 bases and J by 3 bases, with 12 bases between them. Looked up from germline, CDR1 is SGHTA and CDR2 is FQGNSA.

The V and J genes are TRBV4-3 and TRBJ2-2; D tentatively reads TRBD1 or TRBD2 (5 bases each). Trimming pared 3 bases from V and 1 base from J, leaving 18 bases between. Germline V lookup: CDR1 LGHNA, CDR2 YSLEER. This CDR3 is 18 amino acids long. CDR3 coding DNA: TGCGCCAGCAGCCATTTCCCGTCCGGGACCGAGAACACCGGGGAGCTGTTTTTT. Translated, it gives CASSHFPSGTENTGELFF.

This clonotype was seen ten or more times. The genes are TRBV29-1 and TRBJ2-5, with D possibly matching TRBD2 (6 bases). The CDR3 is made up of 14 amino acids. The ends were cut back, 7 bases at V and 1 base at J, with 16 bases in the middle. Germline V gene data show CDR1 as SQVTM and CDR2 as ANQGSEA. CDR3 amino acids: CSGGDLPFQETQYF. Here the CDR3 DNA reads TGCAGCGGGGGGGACTTACCTTTCCAAGAGACCCAGTACTTC.